This T cell receptor beta chain comes out of a study of STAT5B mutations in CD4+ large granular lymphocyte leukemia. About the study: Among healthy controls, a particular HLA allele went with more CDR3 'QG' motifs. Findings and limits, study-wide: 8/27 top patient clones versus 2/35 control clones were TRBV06-family. About 24% of private leukemic clonotypes occurred rarely in other patients' non-leukemic repertoires.

V lost 6 bases and J lost 5; bases outside the gene matches: 9. In germline, CDR1 is MDHEN, CDR2 SYDVKM. The CDR3 runs 15 residues. As originally analysed: Lowest detectable productive clonotype frequency was 2.59 x 10-5. The repertoire was sequenced with immunoSEQ multiplex PCR; TCRdb's copy has only in-frame clones and lacks some. Clonal size and the V and J genes are those of that table, whereas D and trimming came from the DNA. The sample carries over 20,000 clones, under 90% recorded once. In the case of this clone: Its antigen is still unknown.

This clonotype originated in a human donor in good health. This chain links TRBV28 with TRBJ2-3; 9 bases are shared with TRBD1. The source material was CD4+ T cells from blood buffy coats. The CDR3 coding sequence is TGTGCCAGCAGAACAGGGGGCCAAATGGGAGATACGCAGTATTTT. Translation: CASRTGGQMGDTQYF.